Listed below are T cell receptor beta chains from one sample, sequenced in a study of blood T cell repertoires in COVID-19. Generated by immunoSEQ multiplex PCR, the TCRdb table keeps only in-frame clones and is missing some. Seen here are around 150,000 clones, 90% observed once, and the top ten hold roughly a sixth. Sequenced material: peripheral blood. Receptors were obtained from a man aged 55 to 70 with active or convalescent COVID-19. Each CDR3 is given with its conserved first and last residue. Each record gives: J gene, CDR3 length, V gene, D gene, CDR3 DNA, CDR3 protein. The D gene is left open where the match is weak.

J gene: TRBJ2-3; CDR3 length: 15; V gene: TRBV5-5; D gene: TRBD2; CDR3 DNA: TGTGCCAGCAGCTTGGTGCGGGGGGGATCAGATACGCAGTATTTT; CDR3 protein: CASSLVRGGSDTQYF
J gene: TRBJ1-4; CDR3 length: 15; V gene: TRBV11-2; D gene: TRBD1; CDR3 DNA: TGTGCCAGCAGCTTACTCGGGACAGAGTATGAAAAACTGTTTTTT; CDR3 protein: CASSLLGTEYEKLFF
J gene: TRBJ2-1; CDR3 length: 16; V gene: TRBV18; D gene: .; CDR3 DNA: TGTGCCAGCTCACCAGCTCAGGGTGGGACCTACAATGAGCAGTTCTTC; CDR3 protein: CASSPAQGGTYNEQFF
J gene: TRBJ1-2; CDR3 length: 15; V gene: TRBV6-5; D gene: TRBD1; CDR3 DNA: TGTGCCAGCAGTTACTCGACCCTACAGGGGGGGGGCTACACCTTC; CDR3 protein: CASSYSTLQGGGYTF
J gene: TRBJ2-7; CDR3 length: 14; V gene: TRBV6-5; D gene: TRBD2; CDR3 DNA: TGTGCCACCGGGACTAGCGGGGGCGCCTACGAGCAGTACTTC; CDR3 protein: CATGTSGGAYEQYF
J gene: TRBJ2-2; CDR3 length: 16; V gene: TRBV11-3; D gene: .; CDR3 DNA: TGTGCCAGCAGCTTAGAGGGACGTCCGGGGGCCGGGGAGCTGTTTTTT; CDR3 protein: CASSLEGRPGAGELFF
J gene: TRBJ1-1; CDR3 length: 17; V gene: TRBV10-1; D gene: .; CDR3 DNA: TGCGCCAGCAGTGAGAATGCGAGTCCAGGTGCGAACACTGAAGCTTTCTTT; CDR3 protein: CASSENASPGANTEAFF
J gene: TRBJ1-5; CDR3 length: 13; V gene: TRBV6-5; D gene: TRBD1; CDR3 DNA: TGTGCCAGCAGACCACAGGGGAATCAGCCCCAGCATTTT; CDR3 protein: CASRPQGNQPQHF
J gene: TRBJ2-3; CDR3 length: 17; V gene: TRBV27; D gene: TRBD1; CDR3 DNA: TGTGCCAGCAGTTTATCGCCGACAGGGGGATTCACAGATACGCAGTATTTT; CDR3 protein: CASSLSPTGGFTDTQYF
J gene: TRBJ2-5; CDR3 length: 14; V gene: TRBV5-1; D gene: TRBD2; CDR3 DNA: TGCGCCAGCAGCCCGACTAGCGCTCAAGAGACCCAGTACTTC; CDR3 protein: CASSPTSAQETQYF
J gene: TRBJ2-5; CDR3 length: 16; V gene: TRBV7-7; D gene: .; CDR3 DNA: TGTGCCAGCAGCCCCGACTGGGGTAGCGGCCGAGAGACCCAGTACTTC; CDR3 protein: CASSPDWGSGRETQYF
J gene: TRBJ2-5; CDR3 length: 15; V gene: TRBV5-1; D gene: TRBD1; CDR3 DNA: TGCGCCAGCCGGGCCGGGGACAGGTACCAAGAGACCCAGTACTTC; CDR3 protein: CASRAGDRYQETQYF
J gene: TRBJ1-6; CDR3 length: 15; V gene: TRBV5-1; D gene: .; CDR3 DNA: TGCGCCAGCAGCCCTTATCAAGGACAGTCCTCACCCCTCCACTTT; CDR3 protein: CASSPYQGQSSPLHF
J gene: TRBJ1-1; CDR3 length: 15; V gene: TRBV10-1; D gene: .; CDR3 DNA: TGCGCCAGCAGTGAGCACAGGGCGGGAGCCACTGAAGCTTTCTTT; CDR3 protein: CASSEHRAGATEAFF
J gene: TRBJ1-5; CDR3 length: 16; V gene: TRBV19; D gene: TRBD1; CDR3 DNA: TGTGCCAGTAGTGCCACCCACAGGGGGCGAGGTCAGCCCCAGCATTTT; CDR3 protein: CASSATHRGRGQPQHF
J gene: TRBJ2-3; CDR3 length: 15; V gene: TRBV7-2; D gene: TRBD2; CDR3 DNA: TGTGCCAGCAGCTTAACTTTCGGACTAGCGGGAGTTTCGTATTTT; CDR3 protein: CASSLTFGLAGVSYF
J gene: TRBJ1-4; CDR3 length: 14; V gene: TRBV6-1; D gene: .; CDR3 DNA: TGTGCCAGCAGTGACAGGGGCGTCGGAGAAAAACTGTTTTTT; CDR3 protein: CASSDRGVGEKLFF
J gene: TRBJ2-1; CDR3 length: 17; V gene: TRBV4-2; D gene: TRBD2; CDR3 DNA: TGTGCCAGCAGCCAAGAGGTTCTAGCGGGACTTCTAGGTGAGCAGTTCTTC; CDR3 protein: CASSQEVLAGLLGEQFF
J gene: TRBJ2-1; CDR3 length: 14; V gene: TRBV6-5; D gene: TRBD2; CDR3 DNA: TGTGCCAGCGGTTTAGCGGGAGTCTCGAATGAGCAGTTCTTC; CDR3 protein: CASGLAGVSNEQFF
J gene: TRBJ2-1; CDR3 length: 15; V gene: TRBV7-2; D gene: .; CDR3 DNA: TGTGCCAGCAGTTCACAGGGTGGGGGATTTAATGAGCAGTTCTTC; CDR3 protein: CASSSQGGGFNEQFF
J gene: TRBJ1-1; CDR3 length: 12; V gene: TRBV12-3/TRBV12-4; D gene: .; CDR3 DNA: TGTGCCAGCAGCATAGCGGACACTGAAGCTTTCTTT; CDR3 protein: CASSIADTEAFF
J gene: TRBJ1-2; CDR3 length: 16; V gene: TRBV5-4; D gene: .; CDR3 DNA: TGTGCCAGCAGAGATCCGGGACTCGCAGGAAACTATGGCTACACCTTC; CDR3 protein: CASRDPGLAGNYGYTF
J gene: TRBJ1-1; CDR3 length: 12; V gene: TRBV29-1; D gene: .; CDR3 DNA: TGCAGCGTTGGGCTGGGAGACACTGAAGCTTTCTTT; CDR3 protein: CSVGLGDTEAFF
J gene: TRBJ1-6; CDR3 length: 15; V gene: TRBV27; D gene: TRBD1; CDR3 DNA: TGTGCCAGCAGGTCCGGGACAGGGACAAATTCACCCCTCCACTTT; CDR3 protein: CASRSGTGTNSPLHF
J gene: TRBJ1-5; CDR3 length: 13; V gene: TRBV3-1/TRBV3-2; D gene: .; CDR3 DNA: TGTGCCAGCAGCCAAGTCGGGGATCAGCCCCAGCATTTT; CDR3 protein: CASSQVGDQPQHF
J gene: TRBJ1-6; CDR3 length: 14; V gene: TRBV18; D gene: .; CDR3 DNA: TGTGCCAGCTCCCCGGTTGAGCGTGGGTCACCCCTCCACTTT; CDR3 protein: CASSPVERGSPLHF
J gene: TRBJ2-7; CDR3 length: 16; V gene: TRBV6-5; D gene: TRBD1; CDR3 DNA: TGTGCCAGCAGTTACTCGAGGACAGGGGTTTCCTACGAGCAGTACTTC; CDR3 protein: CASSYSRTGVSYEQYF
J gene: TRBJ1-3; CDR3 length: 16; V gene: TRBV6-5; D gene: .; CDR3 DNA: TGTGCCAGCAGTTTTACTCGGGGGGCGGGAGGAAACACCATATATTTT; CDR3 protein: CASSFTRGAGGNTIYF